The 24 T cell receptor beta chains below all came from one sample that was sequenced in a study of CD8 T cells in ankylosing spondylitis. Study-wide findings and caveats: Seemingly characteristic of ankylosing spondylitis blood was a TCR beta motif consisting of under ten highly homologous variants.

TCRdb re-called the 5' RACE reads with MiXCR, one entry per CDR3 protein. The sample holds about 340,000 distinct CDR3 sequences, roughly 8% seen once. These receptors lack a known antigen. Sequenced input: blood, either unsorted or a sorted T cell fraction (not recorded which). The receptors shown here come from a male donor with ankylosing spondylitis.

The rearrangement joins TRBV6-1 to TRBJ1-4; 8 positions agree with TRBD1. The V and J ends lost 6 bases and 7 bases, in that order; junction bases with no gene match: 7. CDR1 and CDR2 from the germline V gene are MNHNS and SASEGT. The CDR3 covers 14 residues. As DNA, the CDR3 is TGTGCCAGCAGATCAGGGGGCTCGGGTGAAAAACTGTTTTTT. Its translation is CASRSGGSGEKLFF.

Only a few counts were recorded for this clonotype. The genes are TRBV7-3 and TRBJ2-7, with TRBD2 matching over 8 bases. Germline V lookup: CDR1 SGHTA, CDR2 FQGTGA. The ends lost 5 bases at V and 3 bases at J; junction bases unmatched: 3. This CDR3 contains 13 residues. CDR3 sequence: CASSPRGGYEQYF. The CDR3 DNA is TGTGCCAGCAGCCCCCGGGGGGGCTACGAGCAGTACTTC.

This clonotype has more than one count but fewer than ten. The CDR3 protein is CSASGTSGRDTSTDTQYF. The DNA for the CDR3 is TGCAGTGCTAGTGGGACTAGCGGGAGGGATACTAGCACAGATACGCAGTATTTT. The chain carries TRBV20-1 and TRBJ2-3, with 16 nucleotides matching TRBD2. J lost 0 bases, V lost 3 bases, and 6 bases had no gene match. The CDR3 consists of 18 residues. Germline-derived CDR1 and CDR2 are DFQATT and SNEGSKA (reference sequence).

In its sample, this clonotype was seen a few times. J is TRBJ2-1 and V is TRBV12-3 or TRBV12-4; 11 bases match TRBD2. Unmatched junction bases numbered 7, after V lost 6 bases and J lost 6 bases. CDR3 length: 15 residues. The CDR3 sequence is CASRKLAGEGNEQFF. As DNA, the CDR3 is TGTGCCAGCAGAAAACTAGCGGGAGAGGGCAATGAGCAGTTCTTC.

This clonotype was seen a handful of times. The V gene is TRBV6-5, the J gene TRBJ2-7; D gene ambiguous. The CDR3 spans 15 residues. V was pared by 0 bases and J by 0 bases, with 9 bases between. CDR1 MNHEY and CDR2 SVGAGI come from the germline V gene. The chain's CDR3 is CASSYSQASSYEQYF. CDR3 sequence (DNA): TGTGCCAGCAGTTACTCCCAGGCAAGCTCCTACGAGCAGTACTTC.

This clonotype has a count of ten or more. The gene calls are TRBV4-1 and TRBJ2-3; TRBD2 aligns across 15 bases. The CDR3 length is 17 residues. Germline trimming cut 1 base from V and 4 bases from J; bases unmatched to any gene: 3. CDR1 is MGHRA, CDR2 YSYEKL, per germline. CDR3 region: CASSQVGTSGRSDTQYF. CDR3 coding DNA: TGCGCCAGCAGCCAAGTTGGGACTAGCGGGAGGTCAGATACGCAGTATTTT.

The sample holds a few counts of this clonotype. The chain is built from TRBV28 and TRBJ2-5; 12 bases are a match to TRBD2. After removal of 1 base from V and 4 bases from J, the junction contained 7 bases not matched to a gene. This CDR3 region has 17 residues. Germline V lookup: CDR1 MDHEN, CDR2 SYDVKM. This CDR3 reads CASSLFASGRAGETQYF. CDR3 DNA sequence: TGTGCCAGCAGTTTATTCGCTAGCGGGAGGGCCGGAGAGACCCAGTACTTC.

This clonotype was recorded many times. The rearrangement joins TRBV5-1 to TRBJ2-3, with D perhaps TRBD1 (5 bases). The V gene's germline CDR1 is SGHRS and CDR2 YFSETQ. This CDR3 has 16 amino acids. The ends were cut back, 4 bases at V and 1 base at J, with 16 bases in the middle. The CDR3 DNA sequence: TGCGCCAGCAGCAGGGTCAGGGCTTCCGGCACAGATACGCAGTATTTT. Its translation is CASSRVRASGTDTQYF.

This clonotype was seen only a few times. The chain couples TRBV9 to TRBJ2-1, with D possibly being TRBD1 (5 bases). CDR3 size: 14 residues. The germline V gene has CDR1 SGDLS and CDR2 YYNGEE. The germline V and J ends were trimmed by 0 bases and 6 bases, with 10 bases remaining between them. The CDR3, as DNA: TGTGCCAGCAGCGTAGGGCCAGGGCTCAATGAGCAGTTCTTC. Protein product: CASSVGPGLNEQFF.

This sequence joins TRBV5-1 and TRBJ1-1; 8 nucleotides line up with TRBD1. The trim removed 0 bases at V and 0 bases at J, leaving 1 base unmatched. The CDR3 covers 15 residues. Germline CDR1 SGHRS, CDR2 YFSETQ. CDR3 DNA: TGCGCCAGCAGCTTGGCAGGGGGCGTGAACACTGAAGCTTTCTTT. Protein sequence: CASSLAGGVNTEAFF.

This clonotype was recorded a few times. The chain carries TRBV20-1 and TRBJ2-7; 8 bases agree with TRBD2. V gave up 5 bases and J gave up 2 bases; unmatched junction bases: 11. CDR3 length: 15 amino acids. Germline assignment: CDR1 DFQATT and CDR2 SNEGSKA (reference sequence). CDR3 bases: TGCAGTGCTGAGCCCCGGGGGGGATTTACCTACGAGCAGTACTTC. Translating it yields CSAEPRGGFTYEQYF.

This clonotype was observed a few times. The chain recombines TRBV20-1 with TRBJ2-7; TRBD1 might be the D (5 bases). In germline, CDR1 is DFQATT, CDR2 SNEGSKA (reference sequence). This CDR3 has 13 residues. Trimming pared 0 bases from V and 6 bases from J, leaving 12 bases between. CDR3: CSARDPGKSEQYF. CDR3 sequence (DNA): TGCAGTGCTAGAGATCCAGGGAAAAGCGAGCAGTACTTC.

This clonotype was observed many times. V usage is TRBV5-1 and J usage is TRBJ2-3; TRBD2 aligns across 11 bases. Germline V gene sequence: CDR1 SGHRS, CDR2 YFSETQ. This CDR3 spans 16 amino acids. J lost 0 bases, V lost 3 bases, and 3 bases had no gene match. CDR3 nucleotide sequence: TGCGCCAGCAGCTCCTTAGCGGGAGGGAGCACAGATACGCAGTATTTT. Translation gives CASSSLAGGSTDTQYF.

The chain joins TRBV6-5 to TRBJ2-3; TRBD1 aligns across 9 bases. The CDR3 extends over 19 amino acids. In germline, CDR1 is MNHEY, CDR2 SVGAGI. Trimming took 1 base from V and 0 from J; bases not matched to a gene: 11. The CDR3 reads CASSYFSTSGTGSTDTQYF. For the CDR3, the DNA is TGTGCCAGCAGTTACTTCTCTACCTCCGGGACAGGGAGCACAGATACGCAGTATTTT.

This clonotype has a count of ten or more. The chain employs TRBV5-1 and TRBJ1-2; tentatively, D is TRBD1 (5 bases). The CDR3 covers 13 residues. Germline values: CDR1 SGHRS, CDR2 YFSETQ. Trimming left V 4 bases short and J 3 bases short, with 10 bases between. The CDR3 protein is CASSIDRDYGYTF. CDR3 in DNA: TGCGCCAGCAGCATCGACAGAGACTATGGCTACACCTTC.

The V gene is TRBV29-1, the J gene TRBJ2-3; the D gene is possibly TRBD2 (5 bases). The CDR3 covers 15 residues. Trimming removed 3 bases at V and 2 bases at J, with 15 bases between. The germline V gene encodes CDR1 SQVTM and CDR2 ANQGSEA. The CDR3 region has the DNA TGCAGCGTTGAGACGTGGACGCGGGCCACAGATACGCAGTATTTT. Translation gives CSVETWTRATDTQYF.

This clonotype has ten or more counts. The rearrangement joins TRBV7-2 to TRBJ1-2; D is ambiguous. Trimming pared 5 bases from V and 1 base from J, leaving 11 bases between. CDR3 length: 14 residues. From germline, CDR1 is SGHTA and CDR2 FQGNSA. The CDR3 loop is CASSEGRINYGYTF. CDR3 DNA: TGTGCCAGCAGCGAGGGAAGGATTAACTATGGCTACACCTTC.

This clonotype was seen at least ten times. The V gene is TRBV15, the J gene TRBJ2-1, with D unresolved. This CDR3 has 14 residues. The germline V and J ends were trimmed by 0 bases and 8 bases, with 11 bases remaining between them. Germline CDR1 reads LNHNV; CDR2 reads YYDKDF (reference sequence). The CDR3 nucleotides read TGTGCCACCAGCAGAGATAACGGAGTCGATGAGCAGTTCTTC. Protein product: CATSRDNGVDEQFF.

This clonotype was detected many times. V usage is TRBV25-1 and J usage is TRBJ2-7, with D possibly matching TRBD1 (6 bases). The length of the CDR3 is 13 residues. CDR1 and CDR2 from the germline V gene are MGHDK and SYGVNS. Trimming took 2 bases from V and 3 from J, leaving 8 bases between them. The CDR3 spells CASSETGNYEQYF. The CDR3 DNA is TGTGCCAGCAGTGAAACAGGGAACTACGAGCAGTACTTC.

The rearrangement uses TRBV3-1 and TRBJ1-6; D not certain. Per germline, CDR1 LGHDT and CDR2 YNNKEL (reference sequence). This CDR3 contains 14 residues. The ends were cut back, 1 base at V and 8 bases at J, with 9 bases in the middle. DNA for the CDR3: TGTGCCAGCAGCCAAGTGTCGCGGGATTCACCCCTCCACTTT. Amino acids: CASSQVSRDSPLHF.

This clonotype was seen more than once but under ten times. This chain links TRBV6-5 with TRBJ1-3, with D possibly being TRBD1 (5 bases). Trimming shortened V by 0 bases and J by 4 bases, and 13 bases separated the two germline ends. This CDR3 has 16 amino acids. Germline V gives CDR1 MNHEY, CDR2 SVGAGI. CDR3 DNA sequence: TGTGCCAGCAGTTACTCGGTCTGGGGCCGAGGAAACACCATATATTTT. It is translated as CASSYSVWGRGNTIYF.

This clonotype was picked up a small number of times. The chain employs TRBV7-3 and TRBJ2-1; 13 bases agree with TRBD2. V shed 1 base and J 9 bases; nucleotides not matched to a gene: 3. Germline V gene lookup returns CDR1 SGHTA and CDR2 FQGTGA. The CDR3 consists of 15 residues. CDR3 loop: CASSLMGLAGLEQFF. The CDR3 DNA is TGTGCCAGCAGCTTAATGGGACTAGCGGGACTTGAGCAGTTCTTC.

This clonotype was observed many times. CDR3 nucleotide sequence: TGTGCCAGCAGACGCCGGGACAACTCCTACGAGCAGTACTTC. It encodes CASRRRDNSYEQYF. The chain employs TRBV28 and TRBJ2-7; D perhaps matches TRBD1 (6 bases). The germline CDR1 and CDR2 sequences are MDHEN and SYDVKM. The CDR3 totals 14 residues. V lost 6 bases and J lost 0, with 12 bases in between.

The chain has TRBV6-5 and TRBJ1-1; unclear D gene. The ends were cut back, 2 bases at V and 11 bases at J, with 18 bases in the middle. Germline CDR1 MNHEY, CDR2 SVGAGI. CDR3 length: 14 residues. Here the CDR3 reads CASSYVSGAGWAFF. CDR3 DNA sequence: TGTGCCAGCAGTTACGTTTCGGGAGCGGGTTGGGCTTTCTTT.